This entry concerns a single T cell receptor beta chain. Its antigen specificity is not known. Base quality data are lacking; no much larger clone is found one base away. This sample stems from a study of control samples from healthy donors and cancer patients (dated by TCRdb to the early 2020s). The receptor library was made with the immunoSEQ multiplex PCR assay. Imported from immuneACCESS, the table was reduced by TCRdb to in-frame sequences with V and J called. These copies leave out some clones; in studies compared against another copy, an unresolved V gene accounts for under half, and the cause of the remainder is not known. The sample yields some 130,000 clones; roughly 89% were counted once. The ten largest clones take up roughly 8% of the sample. CDR1 and CDR2 are read off the germline V gene as SGHRS and YFSETQ. V loses 3 bases, J loses 0 bases, and the germline ends lie 31 bases apart. From its cysteine to its phenylalanine, the CDR3 spans 22 amino acids. Only the CDR3 part of the read is kept: 66 bases, read in frame from the first base.

The source is a man aged 50-59 years with head and neck cancer. The sequencing sample was made of PBMCs. This sequence uses TRBV5-1 and TRBJ2-4, and the D gene may be TRBD1, 6 bases matching. The encoded CDR3 is CASSSGSFGRGRVRGAKNIQYF. The nucleotides are TGCGCCAGCAGCTCTGGCTCGTTCGGCAGGGGTCGGGTTCGTGGAGCCAAAAACATTCAGTACTTC.